This passage covers 27 T cell receptor beta chains from one sample sequenced in a study of identical twins. In TCRdb, the 5' RACE reads were re-called with MiXCR into one record per CDR3 protein. The table has about 530,000 distinct CDR3 sequences, around 20% seen once. These same data were also listed under a study on yellow fever vaccine responses in identical twins.

Material: CD4+ T cells sorted from blood. The receptors derive from a woman between 18 and 29 years old in good health.

This rearrangement joins TRBV5-4 to TRBJ2-1; D is uncertain. V was cut by 6 bases and J by 3 bases, with 16 bases left in between. Germline V gives CDR1 SGHNT, CDR2 YYREEE (reference sequence). The CDR3 has 15 amino acids. In nucleotides, the CDR3 is TGTGCCAGCACCCCCGGCGCGCCCCGCTACAATGAGCAGTTCTTC. It encodes CASTPGAPRYNEQFF.

There are a few counts of this clonotype. The gene calls are TRBV20-1 and TRBJ2-4; D is perhaps TRBD2 (5 bases). The CDR3 spans 15 residues. Per germline, CDR1 DFQATT and CDR2 SNEGSKA (reference sequence). The germline V and J ends were trimmed by 3 bases and 1 base, with 13 bases remaining between them. The CDR3 sequence is CSASNAGGAKNIQYF. In DNA, the CDR3 is TGCAGTGCTAGTAACGCAGGCGGGGCCAAAAACATTCAGTACTTC.

In this sample, this clonotype turned up a few times. This chain's CDR3 is CASSLATTAYEQYV. CDR3 sequence (DNA): TGTGCCAGCAGCTTAGCAACTACAGCCTACGAGCAGTACGTC. The chain combines TRBV7-8 with TRBJ2-7; D call uncertain. This CDR3 contains 14 residues. CDR1 and CDR2 from the germline V gene are SGHVS and FQNEAQ. Trimming removed 0 bases at V and 2 bases at J, with 8 bases between.

This rearrangement joins TRBV7-9 to TRBJ2-1; D is unresolved. Germline-derived CDR1 and CDR2 are SEHNR and FQNEAQ (reference sequence). The CDR3 spans 16 residues. The germline V and J ends were trimmed by 6 bases and 4 bases, with 19 bases remaining between them. Written as DNA, the CDR3 is TGTGCCAGCAGTCCTCTTGGGGATTTAGCATACAATGAGCAGTTCTTC. Translating gives CASSPLGDLAYNEQFF.

This clonotype has more than one count but fewer than ten. Here the CDR3 DNA reads TGCAGTGCTACTCCCGGGGTGGATACGCAGTATTTT. As protein: CSATPGVDTQYF. The chain is built from TRBV20-1 and TRBJ2-3; weak D call: TRBD2 (5 bases). The CDR3 sequence is 12 residues long. V was trimmed by 4 bases and J by 6 bases, leaving 11 bases between them. Per germline, CDR1 DFQATT and CDR2 SNEGSKA (reference sequence).

This clonotype came up a few times. J is TRBJ2-3 and V is TRBV6-4; maybe TRBD2 (5 bases). V lost 0 bases, J lost 3 bases, and 10 bases lay in between. This CDR3 comprises 15 residues. Germline lookup yields CDR1 MRHNA and CDR2 SNTAGT. The CDR3 coding sequence is TGTGCCAGCAGTGACTCGGCGGGTTTAACAGATACGCAGTATTTT. The encoded protein is CASSDSAGLTDTQYF.

This clonotype was counted only a few times. V usage is TRBV7-3 and J usage is TRBJ2-3, with a possible D match to TRBD1 (7 bases). This CDR3 spans 15 amino acids. Trimming cost V 6 bases and J 0 bases, with 13 bases left between them. Germline V gene sequence: CDR1 SGHTA, CDR2 FQGTGA. The CDR3 nucleotides are TGTGCCAGCAGGGAGGGACAGCAGAGCACAGATACGCAGTATTTT. This codes for CASREGQQSTDTQYF.

This clonotype was counted between two and nine times. The CDR3 loop is CASSPGTSGGPTQQFF. The DNA for the CDR3 is TGCGCCAGCAGCCCCGGGACTAGCGGGGGACCAACCCAGCAGTTCTTC. V and J are TRBV5-1 and TRBJ2-1, with 14 bases lining up with TRBD2. CDR1 and CDR2 from the germline V gene are SGHRS and YFSETQ. Losses at the gene ends were 4 bases for V and 11 bases for J; bases not matched to a gene: 11. CDR3 length equals 16 residues.

This clonotype occurred a few times. The chain carries TRBV5-1 and TRBJ2-1, with D perhaps TRBD1 (5 bases). The germline CDR1 and CDR2 sequences are SGHRS and YFSETQ. V was trimmed by 0 bases and J by 10 bases, leaving 11 bases between them. The CDR3 has 13 amino acids. CDR3 coding DNA: TGCGCCAGCAGCTTGGAAGGGGCTTGGGAGCAGTTCTTC. Translation gives CASSLEGAWEQFF. The variable domain in full, completed from reference TRBV5-1 and TRBJ2-1, reads KAGVTQTPRYLIKTRGQQVTLSCSPISGHRSVSWYQQTPGQGLQFLFEYFSETQRNKGNFPGRFSGRQFSNSRSEMNVSTLELGDSALYLCASSLEGAWEQFFGPGTRLTVL.

V and J are TRBV24-1 and TRBJ2-1; possibly TRBD2 for D (6 bases). Germline V lookup: CDR1 KGHDR, CDR2 SFDVKD. V was shortened by 7 bases and J by 9 bases, with 15 bases between the two germline ends. The CDR3 is made up of 13 amino acids. CDR3 coding DNA: TGTGCCACCAGCGCCGCTAGCGTAGCTGAGCAGTTCTTC. Its protein product is CATSAASVAEQFF.

V gene TRBV9 combines with J gene TRBJ2-2; TRBD1 matches at 8 bases. V shed 4 bases and J 4 bases; nucleotides not matched to a gene: 18. Germline assignment: CDR1 SGDLS and CDR2 YYNGEE. The CDR3 covers 19 residues. Written as DNA, the CDR3 is TGTGCCAGCAGCCCAACGCTCTTAGGGGGACAGGAGACCACCGGGGAGCTGTTTTTT. Translated: CASSPTLLGGQETTGELFF.

At least ten counts were recorded for this clonotype. The rearrangement joins TRBV12-3 or TRBV12-4 to TRBJ2-7; D gene unclear. The CDR3 contains 11 residues. V was shortened by 5 bases and J by 3 bases, with 5 bases between the two germline ends. CDR3 DNA: TGTGCCAGCAGTGACGTCTACGAGCAGTACTTC. It codes for CASSDVYEQYF.

This clonotype has a handful of counts. The chain uses TRBV10-3 and TRBJ1-1; 10 nucleotides match TRBD1. The CDR3 spans 15 residues. The V segment lost 5 bases and the J segment 6 bases; nucleotides outside the gene matches: 9. The germline CDR1 and CDR2 sequences are ENHRY and SYGVKD. CDR3 in DNA: TGTGCCATCAGTTCCGGGACAGGGGAGTCGGCTGAAGCTTTCTTT. Its protein is CAISSGTGESAEAFF.

This clonotype was observed a few times. V is TRBV20-1 and J is TRBJ1-6, with a possible D match to TRBD1 (5 bases). Germline CDR1 reads DFQATT; CDR2 reads SNEGSKA (reference sequence). This CDR3 is 16 amino acids long. The germline V and J ends were trimmed by 1 base and 6 bases, with 16 bases remaining between them. CDR3: CSARAPGGRGNSPLHF. In nucleotides, the CDR3 is TGCAGTGCTAGAGCTCCCGGGGGGAGGGGTAATTCACCCCTCCACTTT.

The CDR3 region is CSAIGVAVRGTGELFF. CDR3 sequence (DNA): TGCAGTGCTATCGGAGTAGCGGTGCGAGGCACCGGGGAGCTGTTTTTT. The chain has TRBV20-1 and TRBJ2-2, with D possibly TRBD2 on 6 matching bases. The CDR3 runs to 16 residues. With 4 bases removed from V and 4 bases from J, the gap between germline ends came to 19 bases. Germline-derived CDR1 and CDR2 are DFQATT and SNEGSKA (reference sequence).

As concerns this clonotype: An end of the junction differs from the germline gene, which may be a read error. The genes are TRBV29-1 and TRBJ2-1, with 7 bases lining up with TRBD1. The CDR3 sequence is 13 residues long. Germline V gene lookup returns CDR1 SQVTM and CDR2 ANQGSEA. The DNA of the CDR3 is TGCAGCGTTGAGGTCTTAACAGGGGAAAGAAATTTGTTC. It specifies CSVEVLTGERNLF.

The J gene is TRBJ2-1, the V gene TRBV29-1; D gene uncertain. Trimming took off 7 bases at V and 10 bases at J, with 8 bases between the two ends. CDR1 is SQVTM, CDR2 ANQGSEA, per germline. This CDR3 spans 9 amino acids. In DNA form, the CDR3 reads TGCAGCGGTGGTCACGAGCAGTTCTTC. This codes for CSGGHEQFF.

This clonotype is a singleton in its sample. V and J are TRBV4-1 and TRBJ2-2; weak D call: TRBD1 (6 bases). The CDR3 extends over 17 amino acids. Trimming pared 1 base from V and 9 bases from J, leaving 21 bases between. CDR1 is MGHRA, CDR2 YSYEKL, per germline. The CDR3 DNA is TGCGCCAGCAGCCAAGGAGGGGGTGGTGTGAAGACCAGGGAGCTGTTTTTT. This translates into CASSQGGGGVKTRELFF.

This chain connects TRBV4-1 to TRBJ2-1, with D perhaps TRBD2 (6 bases). From germline, CDR1 is MGHRA and CDR2 YSYEKL. The CDR3 is made up of 16 amino acids. Trimming removed 0 bases at V and 0 bases at J, with 9 bases between. The CDR3 bases are TGCGCCAGCAGCCAAGATGTCGGGGGCTCCTACAATGAGCAGTTCTTC. The encoded protein is CASSQDVGGSYNEQFF.

The chain is built from TRBV12-3 or TRBV12-4 and TRBJ2-2, with 8 bases that match TRBD1. Unmatched junction bases numbered 10, after V lost 8 bases and J lost 5 bases. This CDR3 spans 15 amino acids. CDR3 DNA: TGTGCCAGCGGAGGGGGGCAGGGGGCAACCGGGGAGCTGTTTTTT. This translates into CASGGGQGATGELFF.

This chain joins TRBV5-6 and TRBJ2-2, with TRBD2 matching over 8 bases. Trimming cost V 4 bases and J 1 base; bases outside gene matches: 6. The CDR3 extends over 16 amino acids. Germline V gene data show CDR1 as SGHDT and CDR2 as YYEEEE. Written as DNA, the CDR3 is TGTGCCAGCAGCATAGGACTAGCCCTGAACACCGGGGAGCTGTTTTTT. It is translated as CASSIGLALNTGELFF.

This clonotype was seen a handful of times. The conserved closing phenylalanine or tryptophan is absent in this CDR3, likely reflecting a read error. It is unclear where the CDR3 begins or ends on the DNA, so no DNA is shown, and the CDR3 is as TCRdb lists it. This CDR3 is CASSPIRAGGSLV. The gene calls are TRBV18 and TRBJ1-1; TRBD1 was called by the table and not checked on the DNA. The germline V gene encodes CDR1 KGHSH and CDR2 LQKENI. The CDR3 contains 13 residues when both ends are counted.

This rearrangement joins TRBV7-9 to TRBJ2-7, with 9 bases aligning to TRBD1. With 5 bases clipped from V and 6 bases from J, the junction kept 8 bases outside the gene matches. Germline V gene lookup returns CDR1 SEHNR and CDR2 FQNEAQ (reference sequence). The CDR3 sequence is 14 residues long. This CDR3 is CASSKGQGVGEQYF. The CDR3 DNA reads as TGTGCCAGCAGCAAGGGACAGGGAGTAGGCGAGCAGTACTTC. Full variable domain (rest looked up from reference TRBV7-9 and TRBJ2-7): DTGVSQNPRHKITKRGQNVTFRCDPISEHNRLYWYRQTLGQGPEFLTYFQNEAQLEKSRLLSDRFSAERPKGSFSTLEIQRTEQGDSAMYLCASSKGQGVGEQYFGPGTRLTVT.

As to this clonotype: The junction differs from germline at one of its ends, possibly a read error. The chain employs TRBV10-3 and TRBJ2-6, with 10 bases lining up with TRBD1. Looked up from germline, CDR1 is ENHRY and CDR2 is SYGVKD. There are 17 residues in the CDR3. CDR3 sequence: CAIRGTGDLPGANVLTF. The DNA of the CDR3 is TGTGCCATCAGAGGGACAGGGGACCTTCCTGGCGCCAACGTCCTGACTTTC.

Here the CDR3 DNA reads TGTGCCACCAGTGGGGGAATCGCGAACACCGGGGAGCTGTTTTTT. It translates to CATSGGIANTGELFF. V usage is TRBV24-1 and J usage is TRBJ2-2, with no clear D. Germline V gene sequence: CDR1 KGHDR, CDR2 SFDVKD. V gave up 5 bases and J gave up 0 bases, with 9 bases separating them. The CDR3 covers 15 residues.

The chain joins TRBV6-5 to TRBJ2-1; 12 positions match TRBD2. V shed 2 bases and J 3 bases; nucleotides not matched to a gene: 8. Germline V gene lookup returns CDR1 MNHEY and CDR2 SVGAGI. This CDR3 spans 18 amino acids. This CDR3 reads CASSYRLAGVRYYNEQFF. The CDR3, as DNA: TGTGCCAGCAGTTACCGACTAGCGGGAGTGCGGTACTACAATGAGCAGTTCTTC.

This chain joins TRBV12-3 or TRBV12-4 and TRBJ2-6; D ambiguous. This CDR3 spans 16 amino acids. V was pared by 11 bases and J by 0 bases, with 17 bases between. The CDR3 loop reads CAVPAQNFSGANVLTF. The CDR3 coding sequence is TGTGCCGTTCCCGCACAGAACTTCTCTGGGGCCAACGTCCTGACTTTC.